This TCR beta chain was retrieved from a study of response to subunit inactivated influenza vaccine. CDR3 length: 11 residues. V was clipped by 4 bases and J by 11 bases, with 15 bases between them. CDR1 is SQVTM and CDR2 is ANQGSEA in the germline V gene. TCRdb fed the RT-PCR reads into MiXCR, producing one record per CDR3 protein. The table has approximately 700,000 distinct CDR3 sequences, about 15% seen once. General study points: It was suggested by the authors that few new T cells are recruited by each seasonal influenza vaccination.

With regard to this clonotype: Its antigen is as yet unknown.

The specimen was PBMCs from blood, collected 14 days before vaccination. This TCR was recovered from a man aged 45-65 years who received an inactivated influenza vaccine. The chain employs TRBV29-1 and TRBJ2-7, with D unresolved. The CDR3 DNA follows: TGCAGCGTTGTACATCTGGGGTCGGAGTACTTC. Its protein product is CSVVHLGSEYF.